Following are 15 T cell receptor beta chains from one sample sequenced in a study of CD4 T cells in relation to SARS-CoV-2 and coronaviruses. Before the COVID-19 pandemic, during about 2011-2019, CD4+ T cells were taken from unexposed donors. The cells were cultured for less than twelve days before CD4+ T cells were isolated. Generated by immunoSEQ multiplex PCR, the TCRdb table keeps only in-frame clones and is missing some. The table has fewer than 20,000 clones, roughly 80% seen once. Antigens of these TCRs are unknown. Material for sequencing was CD4+ T cells from PBMCs, cultured in vitro. The source is a human donor in good health.

V is TRBV2 and J is TRBJ1-5; 9 positions match TRBD1. The CDR3 contains 15 residues. Trimming cost V 6 bases and J 6 bases; bases outside gene matches: 9. Germline V gene data show CDR1 as SNHLY and CDR2 as FYNNEI. CDR3 sequence reads: CASSADRGEGQPQHF. DNA for the CDR3: TGTGCCAGCAGCGCCGACAGGGGGGAAGGTCAGCCCCAGCATTTT.

The V call is TRBV20-1, the J call TRBJ2-3; D remains unclear. The germline V gene encodes CDR1 DFQATT and CDR2 SNEGSKA (reference sequence). V was trimmed by 7 bases and J by 3 bases, leaving 8 bases between them. The CDR3 is 11 amino acids. DNA of the CDR3: TGCAGTGGGTCGATAACAGATACGCAGTATTTT. Translated: CSGSITDTQYF.

This clone was found once. The gene calls are TRBV18 and TRBJ2-7; D perhaps matches TRBD2 (5 bases). Germline CDR1 is KGHSH and CDR2 is LQKENI. Trimming took 0 bases from V and 0 from J, leaving 12 bases between them. The CDR3 consists of 16 residues. CDR3 sequence (DNA): TGTGCCAGCTCACCACCGCCAGCGGAGAGCTCCTACGAGCAGTACTTC. Protein sequence: CASSPPPAESSYEQYF. Based on the CDR3 plus reference TRBV18 and TRBJ2-7, the full variable domain is NAGVMQNPRHLVRRRGQEARLRCSPMKGHSHVYWYRQLPEEGLKFMVYLQKENIIDESGMPKERFSAEFPKEGPSILRIQQVVRGDSAAYFCASSPPPAESSYEQYFGPGTRLTVT.

V usage is TRBV18 and J usage is TRBJ1-1; 7 positions match TRBD1. CDR3 length: 12 amino acids. With 4 bases clipped from V and 10 bases from J, the junction kept 6 bases outside the gene matches. Germline V gene lookup returns CDR1 KGHSH and CDR2 LQKENI. CDR3 coding DNA: TGTGCCAGCTCACACCCTGACAGGGTAGCTTTCTTT. This translates into CASSHPDRVAFF.

The V and J genes are TRBV19 and TRBJ1-1; 8 bases agree with TRBD1. This CDR3 spans 14 amino acids. Germline V gene data show CDR1 as LNHDA and CDR2 as SQIVND (reference sequence). V lost 4 bases to trimming and J lost 4 bases; unmatched junction nucleotides: 5. The CDR3 loop reads CASSKGQAPTEAFF. In nucleotides, the CDR3 is TGTGCCAGTAGTAAGGGACAGGCCCCCACTGAAGCTTTCTTT.

The chain is built from TRBV27 and TRBJ1-6; 9 positions match TRBD1. Germline V gene lookup returns CDR1 MNHEY and CDR2 SMNVEV (reference sequence). The CDR3 is 16 residues long. J was trimmed by 7 bases and V by 2 bases; bases with no gene match: 6. This CDR3 reads CASSLRPGTGNSPLHF. CDR3 bases: TGTGCCAGCAGTTTACGCCCCGGGACAGGGAATTCACCCCTCCACTTT.

CDR3 sequence: CASSLGAGLETQYF. For the CDR3, the DNA is TGTGCCAGCAGCTTAGGAGCGGGTTTGGAGACCCAGTACTTC. The J gene is TRBJ2-5, the V gene TRBV7-2; possibly TRBD2 for D (6 bases). V dropped 1 base and J dropped 5 bases, with 11 bases sitting between them. Germline V gene lookup returns CDR1 SGHTA and CDR2 FQGNSA. This CDR3 is 14 amino acids long.

V and J are TRBV7-3 and TRBJ2-3; no definite D call. The CDR3 has 20 residues. CDR1 is SGHTA, CDR2 FQGTGA, per germline. V was clipped by 5 bases and J by 0 bases, with 27 bases between them. CDR3 in DNA: TGTGCCAGCAGCCCTCTCTATCGGACCCAAAATGGGGAAAGCACAGATACGCAGTATTTT. Protein sequence: CASSPLYRTQNGESTDTQYF.

CDR3 sequence (DNA): TGTGCCAGCAGTTGGAGTAGGGATTCACCCCTCCACTTT. It specifies CASSWSRDSPLHF. The J gene is TRBJ1-6, the V gene TRBV12-3 or TRBV12-4; D call uncertain. The CDR3 covers 13 residues. Trimming pared 4 bases from V and 8 bases from J, leaving 9 bases between.

The rearrangement links TRBV3-1 (or the pseudogene TRBV3-2) to TRBJ1-2; 7 bases match TRBD1. The V segment lost 0 bases and the J segment 6 bases; nucleotides outside the gene matches: 4. The CDR3 is 14 amino acids. Germline-derived CDR1 and CDR2 are LGHDT and YNNKEL (reference sequence). CDR3 region: CASSQDRGLDGYTF. The DNA for the CDR3 is TGTGCCAGCAGCCAAGACAGGGGGTTGGATGGCTACACCTTC.

This chain connects TRBV11-1 to TRBJ2-2, with TRBD2 as a possible D gene (6 bases). Trimming cost V 5 bases and J 2 bases, with 12 bases left between them. There are 15 residues in the CDR3. Germline lookup yields CDR1 SGHAT and CDR2 FQDESV (reference sequence). The CDR3 bases are TGTGCCAGCAGCCCCCGACTAGGAAACACCGGGGAGCTGTTTTTT. It specifies CASSPRLGNTGELFF.

The chain employs TRBV3-1 (or the pseudogene TRBV3-2) and TRBJ2-7; D may match TRBD1 or TRBD2 (6 bases each). Germline CDR1 reads LGHDT; CDR2 reads YNNKEL (reference sequence). The CDR3 spans 17 residues. Trimming pared 0 bases from V and 0 bases from J, leaving 15 bases between. DNA for the CDR3: TGTGCCAGCAGCCAAGAATTGGGGGGCAGAGTCTCCTACGAGCAGTACTTC. Protein product: CASSQELGGRVSYEQYF.

The chain uses TRBV9 and TRBJ1-3; TRBD1 agrees at 8 bases. This CDR3 comprises 18 residues. V lost 3 bases and J lost 5; bases outside the gene matches: 16. Germline V gene lookup returns CDR1 SGDLS and CDR2 YYNGEE. The CDR3 loop is CASSEEDRALETRNTIYF. CDR3 DNA: TGTGCCAGCAGCGAAGAGGACAGGGCACTGGAAACCCGAAACACCATATATTTT.

This chain links TRBV10-3 with TRBJ1-2, with a possible D match to TRBD1 (6 bases). Germline V gene sequence: CDR1 ENHRY, CDR2 SYGVKD. Trimming pared 7 bases from V and 1 base from J, leaving 19 bases between. The CDR3 spans 16 residues. CDR3: CAIKRGTGLDNYGYTF. The CDR3 nucleotides read TGTGCCATCAAGAGGGGGACGGGGCTCGATAACTATGGCTACACCTTC.

The V call is TRBV29-1, the J call TRBJ2-6; no firm D call. With 3 bases removed from V and 0 bases from J, the gap between germline ends came to 0 bases. The germline CDR1 and CDR2 sequences are SQVTM and ANQGSEA. The CDR3 extends over 12 amino acids. The CDR3 DNA reads as TGCAGCGTTGACTCTGGGGCCAACGTCCTGACTTTC. This codes for CSVDSGANVLTF.